This TCR beta chain was recorded in a study of blood T cell repertoires in COVID-19. Study background: From T cells, B-cell-depleted T cells, or PBMCs came the material, which was cDNA or gDNA.

Germline loops: CDR1 SGHNT, CDR2 YENEEA. The V and J ends lost 5 bases and 4 bases, in that order; junction bases with no gene match: 10. The CDR3 length is 15 residues. How the authors handled the data: Estimation of nucleated cell counts relied on the amplification of reference gene primers. Repertoires were generated with immunoSEQ multiplex PCR, while TCRdb's copy carries only in-frame clones and drops some. V and J calls and clone size are copied from that table; D and trimming were computed from the DNA. The profile shows some 70,000 clones, more than 75% of them singletons. The receptor comes from a man in his fifties with active COVID-19. The V call is TRBV11-3, the J call TRBJ2-7; 8 bases align to TRBD2. Sample: peripheral blood. The CDR3 reads CASSHGSGGLYEQYF. CDR3 bases: TGTGCCAGCAGCCATGGGTCGGGAGGGCTGTACGAGCAGTACTTC.